This T cell receptor beta chain was retrieved from a study of blood T cell repertoires in COVID-19. About the study: Material from acute and convalescent COVID-19 was sourced from the United States, Italy and Spain. T cells, B-cell-depleted T cells, or PBMCs provided the cDNA or gDNA that served as material.

Per the original data handling: Amplification from reference gene primers served as the basis for estimated nucleated cell counts. Using immunoSEQ multiplex PCR, the repertoire was profiled, and TCRdb retains in-frame clones only, with some absent. V and J calls and clone size are copied from that table; D and trimming were computed from the DNA. This sample carries over 100,000 clones, more than 85% of them seen once, and the ten largest clones take about 4.1%. Germline CDR1 reads LGHNA; CDR2 reads YNFKEQ. V gave up 0 bases and J gave up 4 bases; unmatched junction bases: 5. The CDR3 spans 16 residues. It was during active infection that Seattle patients were enrolled and then longitudinally followed.

The source is a man in his 60s with COVID-19, enrolled during active disease. The chain is built from TRBV4-2 and TRBJ1-4; 7 bases line up with TRBD1. The sample taken for sequencing was peripheral blood. CDR3: CASSQDGAGGNEKLFF. DNA for the CDR3: TGTGCCAGCAGCCAAGATGGGGCAGGGGGTAATGAAAAACTGTTTTTT.